This T cell receptor beta chain was retrieved from a study of beta chain features in type 1 diabetes. Study-level information: The patients were much like the healthy donors in age, gender and cell yields.

The CDR3 runs to 13 residues. The V gene's germline CDR1 is SGHTA and CDR2 FQGTGA. Trimming removed 2 bases at V and 5 bases at J, with 9 bases between. Isolated RNA was reverse transcribed in full, so expressed TCRB transcripts were sequenced. The repertoire was sequenced with immunoSEQ multiplex PCR; TCRdb's copy has only in-frame clones and lacks some. In the table there are under 400,000 clones, roughly 13% of which are singletons. Regarding this clone: The antigen is undetermined.

Study-wide results and caveats: Equally in patients and controls, PCR might preferentially amplify shorter templates.

Once sorted, every population was more than 95% pure. The chain combines TRBV7-3 with TRBJ2-5; TRBD2 is a possible D gene (5 bases). The sequenced sample consisted of naive CD4+ T cells from blood. The sequence derives from a man younger than 30 in good health. The CDR3 loop reads CASSLVRGETQYF. As DNA, the CDR3 is TGTGCCAGCAGCTTAGTAAGAGGGGAGACCCAGTACTTC.